The clone carrying this TCR beta chain was seen a single time. These data belong to a study of T cell changes during pregnancy in multiple sclerosis. The table came from immunoSEQ multiplex PCR; TCRdb's copy has only in-frame clones and leaves some out. This table has approximately 37,000 clones, 92% appearing once. V lost 7 bases and J 5 bases, leaving 20 bases between the germline ends. CDR3 length equals 15 residues. The V gene's germline CDR1 is MDHEN and CDR2 SYDVKM. V usage is TRBV28 and J usage is TRBJ2-5; tentative D call: TRBD2 (6 bases). This specimen consisted of CD4+ T cells from peripheral blood mononuclear cells, obtained before pregnancy. This clonotype originated in a female donor with multiple sclerosis, enrolled in a pregnancy study. As DNA, the CDR3 is TGTGCCAGCACCCTCGGGGGAACTTTGAGGGAGACCCAGTACTTC. This codes for CASTLGGTLRETQYF.